The 27 T cell receptor beta chains given below trace back to one sample, sequenced in a study of T cells in Graves' hyperthyroidism and ophthalmopathy. TCR beta CDR3 regions were amplified from RNA. RT-PCR in the first round (using the HTBI primer set) targeted the TCR CDR3. In TCRdb, the multiplex PCR reads were re-called with MiXCR into one record per CDR3 protein. The sample has a few hundred thousand distinct CDR3 sequences; 46% are singletons. Sequencing was carried out using peripheral blood or thyroid tissue (not recorded which). These receptors were taken from an adult woman with Graves' disease, either hyperthyroidism or ophthalmopathy (not recorded which).

This clonotype has ten or more counts. The chain has TRBV4-1 and TRBJ2-2, with D maybe TRBD1 (5 bases). This CDR3 contains 16 residues. The V gene's germline CDR1 is MGHRA and CDR2 YSYEKL. The germline V and J ends were trimmed by 3 bases and 7 bases, with 18 bases remaining between them. CDR3: CASSQQLGRTGGELFF. CDR3 nucleotide sequence: TGCGCCAGCAGCCAGCAGTTGGGCCGAACAGGCGGGGAGCTGTTTTTT.

In this sample, this clonotype turned up many times. This sequence joins TRBV25-1 and TRBJ1-3, with D unclear. This CDR3 spans 15 amino acids. Germline loops: CDR1 MGHDK, CDR2 SYGVNS. The V gene lost 2 bases and the J gene lost 0 bases, with 8 bases spanning the gap. This CDR3 reads CASSEGLISGNTIYF. In DNA, the CDR3 is TGTGCCAGCAGTGAAGGACTGATCTCTGGAAACACCATATATTTT.

This clonotype was seen only a few times. The chain employs TRBV28 and TRBJ2-7; 7 bases are a match to TRBD2. V was pared by 8 bases and J by 4 bases, with 11 bases of the junction left unmatched. The CDR3 contains 14 residues. In germline, CDR1 is MDHEN, CDR2 SYDVKM. CDR3: CASSQAGNSYEQYF. For the CDR3, the DNA is TGTGCCAGCTCTCAAGCGGGAAACTCTTACGAGCAGTACTTC.

This clonotype was seen only a few times. The chain employs TRBV29-1 and TRBJ2-5; D may be TRBD2 (6 bases). The germline CDR1 and CDR2 sequences are SQVTM and ANQGSEA. The V end was cut by 4 bases, the J end by 9 bases, with 27 bases between. The CDR3 has 16 residues. This CDR3 is CSVGPGRLRGGTAQYF. For the CDR3, the DNA is TGCAGCGTTGGCCCCGGGCGACTACGCGGCGGGACGGCCCAGTACTTC.

This clonotype was seen at least ten times. V usage is TRBV19 and J usage is TRBJ1-1; 8 bases line up with TRBD1. J lost 5 bases, V lost 4 bases, and 15 bases had no gene match. The CDR3 covers 17 residues. Looked up from germline, CDR1 is LNHDA and CDR2 is SQIVND (reference sequence). This CDR3 reads CASSTLARTGRRTEAFF. The CDR3 DNA reads TGTGCCAGTAGTACCCTAGCTAGGACAGGGCGTCGGACTGAAGCTTTCTTT.

This clonotype came up a few times. This chain connects TRBV7-9 to TRBJ1-2, with D perhaps matching TRBD1 (6 bases). The CDR3 loop spans 12 amino acids. The germline CDR1 and CDR2 sequences are SEHNR and FQNEAQ (reference sequence). Trimming cost V 5 bases and J 8 bases, with 12 bases left between them. The chain's CDR3 is CASSPGEGGYTF. The CDR3 coding sequence is TGTGCCAGCAGCCCAGGGGAAGGGGGCTACACCTTC.

This chain joins TRBV24-1 and TRBJ2-7, with D possibly matching TRBD2 (5 bases). The CDR3 totals 17 residues. Trimming took 4 bases from V and 6 from J, leaving 24 bases between them. Germline V gives CDR1 KGHDR, CDR2 SFDVKD. The CDR3 here is CATSDPFERAEASEQYF. As DNA, the CDR3 is TGTGCCACCAGTGACCCTTTTGAGAGGGCCGAGGCCTCCGAGCAGTACTTC.

J is TRBJ2-7 and V is TRBV7-9; TRBD2 matches at 8 bases. This CDR3 has 17 residues. Germline assignment: CDR1 SEHNR and CDR2 FQNEAQ (reference sequence). V was clipped by 1 base and J by 4 bases; unmatched bases: 12. CDR3 nucleotides: TGTGCCAGCAGCTTAGTACCCCTGAGTAGCGGGGCGTACGAGCAGTACTTC. Amino acid sequence: CASSLVPLSSGAYEQYF.

J is TRBJ1-2 and V is TRBV9; 7 bases match TRBD1. This CDR3 contains 13 residues. Trimming removed 3 bases from V and 3 bases from J; junction bases left unmatched: 2. Germline V gene lookup returns CDR1 SGDLS and CDR2 YYNGEE. The CDR3 spells CASSADRDYGYTF. In DNA form, the CDR3 reads TGTGCCAGCAGCGCTGACAGGGACTATGGCTACACCTTC. The whole variable domain, remainder taken from reference TRBV9 and TRBJ1-2, is DSGVTQTPKHLITATGQRVTLRCSPRSGDLSVYWYQQSLDQGLQFLIQYYNGEERAKGNILERFSAQQFPDLHSELNLSSLELGDSALYFCASSADRDYGYTFGSGTRLTVV.

V gene TRBV5-6 combines with J gene TRBJ1-4; 10 nucleotides align to TRBD1. Trimming removed 4 bases from V and 7 bases from J; junction bases left unmatched: 4. Germline-derived CDR1 and CDR2 are SGHDT and YYEEEE. The CDR3 sequence is 14 residues long. The CDR3 loop is CASSQGQGSEKLFF. The CDR3, as DNA: TGTGCCAGCAGCCAGGGACAGGGGAGTGAAAAACTGTTTTTT.

This clonotype was seen repeatedly, ten times or more. This chain links TRBV7-2 with TRBJ2-2, with no clear D. CDR3 length: 14 residues. Germline CDR1 and CDR2: SGHTA and FQGNSA. The germline V and J ends were trimmed by 1 base and 6 bases, with 9 bases remaining between them. The CDR3 coding sequence is TGTGCCAGCAGCTTAGTAGGTTCCGCCGGGGAGCTGTTTTTT. This codes for CASSLVGSAGELFF.

This rearrangement joins TRBV5-1 to TRBJ1-1, with D tentatively TRBD1 (5 bases). The V end lost 7 bases, the J end lost 0 bases, and 10 bases lay between the germline ends. The CDR3 has 13 amino acids. CDR1 and CDR2 (germline): SGHRS, YFSETQ. CDR3 DNA: TGCGCCAGCGCCGGGACTGTGAACACTGAAGCTTTCTTT. Protein sequence: CASAGTVNTEAFF.

This clonotype showed up many times. This rearrangement joins TRBV12-3 or TRBV12-4 to TRBJ1-5; D gene ambiguous. V was pared by 2 bases and J by 3 bases, with 5 bases between. This CDR3 region has 13 residues. Here the CDR3 DNA reads TGTGCCAGCAGTTTACAGTACAATCAGCCCCAGCATTTT. Residues: CASSLQYNQPQHF.

Notes on this clonotype: This may come from a read error, since a much larger clone is one base off. V and J are TRBV20-1 and TRBJ1-4; D may be TRBD1 (6 bases). CDR1 and CDR2 from the germline V gene are DFQATT and SNEGSKA (reference sequence). V was cut by 2 bases and J by 8 bases, with 18 bases left in between. This CDR3 contains 15 residues. CDR3 sequence reads: CSARRGVIIGEKLFF. The DNA for the CDR3 is TGCAGTGCTAGAAGGGGGGTAATCATTGGGGAAAAACTGTTTTTT.

The V call is TRBV10-2, the J call TRBJ1-2, with D uncertain. The CDR3 consists of 17 residues. Germline V gene lookup returns CDR1 WSHSY and CDR2 SAAADI. Trimming removed 2 bases from V and 3 bases from J, with 19 bases in between. The CDR3 sequence: CASSESSGLTTDYGYTF. In DNA, the CDR3 is TGCGCCAGCAGTGAGAGCAGCGGTCTTACTACGGACTATGGCTACACCTTC.

This clonotype came up a few times. The chain combines TRBV20-1 with TRBJ2-5; 7 bases are shared with TRBD2. The ends lost 6 bases at V and 5 bases at J; junction bases unmatched: 3. The CDR3 covers 11 residues. Germline assignment: CDR1 DFQATT and CDR2 SNEGSKA (reference sequence). The CDR3 region is CSATSDETQYF. The CDR3 DNA reads as TGCAGTGCAACTAGCGACGAGACCCAGTACTTC.

A word on this clonotype: As the CDR3 is not closed by the conserved phenylalanine or tryptophan, this likely results from a read error. The limits of the CDR3 on the DNA are not certain, so only TCRdb's listed CDR3 is given. This chain joins TRBV7-6 and TRBJ1-6. Counting both end residues, the CDR3 totals 14 amino acids. CDR1 is SGHVS and CDR2 is FNYEAQ in the germline V gene. CDR3 region: CASSLGVNQIHSTT.

The gene calls are TRBV10-1 and TRBJ2-7, with 9 nucleotides matching TRBD2. The CDR3 totals 14 residues. The trim removed 6 bases at V and 6 bases at J, leaving 9 bases unmatched. The V gene's germline CDR1 is WNHNN and CDR2 SYGVQD (reference sequence). CDR3 nucleotides: TGCGCCAGCAGCCTTAAAGCGGGGGGTTCCGAGCAGTACTTC. The encoded protein is CASSLKAGGSEQYF.

V usage is TRBV7-3 and J usage is TRBJ2-5, with 8 bases aligning to TRBD1. The CDR3 has 13 residues. The V gene's germline CDR1 is SGHTA and CDR2 FQGTGA. After removal of 4 bases from V and 7 bases from J, the junction contained 5 bases not matched to a gene. Here the CDR3 reads CASSSSTGATQYF. CDR3 coding DNA: TGTGCCAGCAGCTCCTCGACAGGGGCGACCCAGTACTTC.

The V gene is TRBV29-1, the J gene TRBJ1-1; D not resolved. The CDR3 sequence is 11 residues long. Germline V gives CDR1 SQVTM, CDR2 ANQGSEA. The ends were cut back, 7 bases at V and 4 bases at J, with 10 bases in the middle. CDR3 region: CSAAFGTEAFF. In nucleotides, the CDR3 is TGCAGCGCCGCTTTTGGCACTGAAGCTTTCTTT.

As regards this clonotype: This may be a read error, as it is one base from a much larger clone. The chain links TRBV5-1 to TRBJ2-5, with D unclear. The CDR3 has 15 residues. CDR1 and CDR2 from the germline V gene are SGHRS and YFSETQ. V lost 3 bases, J lost 4 bases, and 16 bases lay in between. The CDR3 sequence is CASSSGQVVGETQYF. In nucleotides, the CDR3 is TGCGCCAGCAGCTCCGGCCAAGTGGTGGGAGAGACCCAGTACTTC. The full variable domain, completed using reference TRBV5-1 and TRBJ2-5, is KAGVTQTPRYLIKTRGQQVTLSCSPISGHRSVSWYQQTPGQGLQFLFEYFSETQRNKGNFPGRFSGRQFSNSRSEMNVSTLELGDSALYLCASSSGQVVGETQYFGPGTRLLVL.

The sample holds many counts of this clonotype. The chain links TRBV19 to TRBJ1-6; D call uncertain. Deletions cut 7 bases from V and 7 bases from J, with 20 bases between. The CDR3 loop spans 16 amino acids. CDR1 is LNHDA, CDR2 SQIVND, per germline (reference sequence). The CDR3 DNA reads TGTGCCAGTACCTCACAGCTCGGTCTTATCAATTCACCCCTCCACTTT. Its translation is CASTSQLGLINSPLHF.

The V call is TRBV5-5, the J call TRBJ1-1, with a weak D call TRBD1 (6 bases). The V end lost 4 bases, the J end lost 8 bases, and 15 bases lay between the germline ends. Germline lookup yields CDR1 SGHKS and CDR2 YYEKEE (reference sequence). The CDR3 loop spans 13 amino acids. CDR3 DNA sequence: TGTGCCAGCAGCCCCTGGGACACCCTAGAAGCTTTCTTT. It is translated as CASSPWDTLEAFF. The full variable domain, its missing parts supplied by reference TRBV5-5 and TRBJ1-1, is DAGVTQSPTHLIKTRGQQVTLRCSPISGHKSVSWYQQVLGQGPQFIFQYYEKEERGRGNFPDRFSARQFPNYSSELNVNALLLGDSALYLCASSPWDTLEAFFGQGTRLTVV.

The chain recombines TRBV7-9 with TRBJ2-6; possibly TRBD1 for D (5 bases). The CDR3 has 16 residues. The V and J ends lost 5 bases and 0 bases respectively, with 11 bases between them. Germline CDR1 SEHNR, CDR2 FQNEAQ (reference sequence). The CDR3 region is CASSGQDSSGANVLTF. Written as DNA, the CDR3 is TGTGCCAGCAGCGGACAAGACAGCTCTGGGGCCAACGTCCTGACTTTC.

This clonotype was picked up one time. Just one base apart from a much larger clone, this may be a read error. In this CDR3 the conserved last residue, phenylalanine or tryptophan, is missing, so a read error is likely. The genes are TRBV9 and TRBJ1-2; tentatively, D is TRBD1 (5 bases). The CDR3 runs 14 residues. Trimming left V 4 bases short and J 4 bases short, with 14 bases between. Germline V CDR1 and CDR2: SGDLS, YYNGEE. DNA of the CDR3: TGTGCCAGCAGCCAGTTGGGGCGCCCCTATGGCTACACCCTC. Translation: CASSQLGRPYGYTL.

Details on this clonotype: At one end the junction does not follow the germline gene, possibly because of a read error. This chain joins TRBV2 and TRBJ1-3; D perhaps matches TRBD1 (5 bases). Germline assignment: CDR1 SNHLY and CDR2 FYNNEI. This CDR3 spans 13 amino acids. In DNA, the CDR3 is TGTGCCAGCAGGACAGAGTCTGGAACCACCATATATTTT. Protein sequence: CASRTESGTTIYF.

The chain combines TRBV10-3 with TRBJ1-1; D ambiguous. The CDR3 runs 12 residues. Germline V gives CDR1 ENHRY, CDR2 SYGVKD. The V end was cut by 4 bases, the J end by 4 bases, with 7 bases between. DNA of the CDR3: TGTGCCATCAGTGGGTCACGCACTGAAGCTTTCTTT. Translation gives CAISGSRTEAFF.